Below, 30 T cell receptor beta chains from the same sample are listed, as sequenced in a study of CD8 T cells in ankylosing spondylitis. TCRdb recomputed calls from the 5' RACE reads with MiXCR, one row per CDR3 protein. This table holds over 100,000 distinct CDR3 sequences, more than 9.5% found once. Sequenced: blood, either unsorted or a sorted T cell fraction (not recorded which). All receptors come from a female donor with ankylosing spondylitis or in good health (not recorded which).

At least ten counts were recorded for this clonotype. V and J are TRBV5-1 and TRBJ1-1; D call uncertain. V dropped 4 bases and J dropped 0 bases, with 13 bases sitting between them. The CDR3 runs to 15 residues. The germline gives CDR1 SGHRS, CDR2 YFSETQ. The chain's CDR3 is CASSDGPFLNTEAFF. CDR3 DNA: TGCGCCAGCAGCGATGGCCCCTTTCTGAACACTGAAGCTTTCTTT.

This clonotype was seen at least ten times. The genes are TRBV3-1 and TRBJ1-5; D gene unclear. Germline values: CDR1 LGHDT, CDR2 YNNKEL (reference sequence). Trimming pared 1 base from V and 2 bases from J, leaving 12 bases between. This CDR3 contains 16 residues. This CDR3 is CASSQVPGIGNQPQHF. The CDR3 bases are TGTGCCAGCAGCCAAGTACCGGGGATTGGCAATCAGCCCCAGCATTTT.

Many counts were recorded for this clonotype. V gene TRBV20-1 combines with J gene TRBJ2-2; 8 bases map to TRBD2. V lost 3 bases, J lost 7 bases, and 10 bases stayed unmatched. CDR1 and CDR2 from the germline V gene are DFQATT and SNEGSKA (reference sequence). The CDR3 totals 15 residues. CDR3 protein: CSARDPGGTYGELFF. Here the CDR3 DNA reads TGCAGTGCTAGGGACCCGGGAGGGACGTACGGGGAGCTGTTTTTT.

This clonotype has at least ten counts. CDR3 sequence (DNA): TGTGCCAGCAGCCAAGAAAACGGGGACGGCCTATACGAGCAGTTCTTC. It is translated as CASSQENGDGLYEQFF. The V and J genes are TRBV3-1 and TRBJ2-1; possibly TRBD1 or TRBD2 for D (5 bases each). The germline CDR1 and CDR2 sequences are LGHDT and YNNKEL (reference sequence). There are 16 residues in the CDR3. The V gene lost 0 bases and the J gene lost 10 bases, with 19 bases spanning the gap.

This clonotype was counted many times. The chain uses TRBV20-1 and TRBJ2-1, with D possibly matching TRBD1 (6 bases). Trimming shortened V by 6 bases and J by 4 bases, and 13 bases separated the two germline ends. The CDR3 length is 13 residues. Germline V lookup: CDR1 DFQATT, CDR2 SNEGSKA (reference sequence). CDR3 DNA: TGCAGTGCCCCTTGGACAGCGTACAATGAGCAGTTCTTC. It yields the protein CSAPWTAYNEQFF.

This clonotype was counted at least ten times. The rearrangement joins TRBV19 to TRBJ2-4; a possible D gene is TRBD1 (6 bases). This CDR3 comprises 15 residues. The germline V gene has CDR1 LNHDA and CDR2 SQIVND (reference sequence). V was shortened by 2 bases and J by 8 bases, with 16 bases between the two germline ends. The CDR3 reads CASSIPGTSGYIQYF. The CDR3 DNA reads TGTGCCAGTAGTATACCGGGGACATCTGGATACATTCAGTACTTC.

Many counts were recorded for this clonotype. The chain joins TRBV27 to TRBJ2-1; 7 bases match TRBD1. The J segment lost 7 bases and the V segment lost 3 bases, leaving 6 bases of the junction unmatched. There are 14 residues in the CDR3. In germline, CDR1 is MNHEY, CDR2 SMNVEV (reference sequence). As DNA, the CDR3 is TGTGCCAGCAGTTTCGGGACAGCTAGGAATGAGCAGTTCTTC. Protein sequence: CASSFGTARNEQFF.

The count of this clonotype is one. A read error may be the cause here, since a much bigger clone is one base away. The chain uses TRBV7-6 and TRBJ1-1; possible D gene TRBD1, 5 bases. From germline, CDR1 is SGHVS and CDR2 FNYEAQ. Trimming left V 3 bases short and J 8 bases short, with 13 bases between. The CDR3 has 13 amino acids. The chain's CDR3 is CASSFPEGQEAFF. CDR3 in DNA: TGTGCCAGCAGCTTCCCCGAGGGGCAAGAAGCTTTCTTT. Full variable domain (missing parts from reference TRBV7-6 and TRBJ1-1): GAGVSQSPRYKVTKRGQDVALRCDPISGHVSLYWYRQALGQGPEFLTYFNYEAQQDKSGLPNDRFSAERPEGSISTLTIQRTEQRDSAMYRCASSFPEGQEAFFGQGTRLTVV.

This clonotype appeared many times. This sequence joins TRBV5-4 and TRBJ2-1; TRBD2 aligns across 7 bases. CDR1 and CDR2 (germline): SGHNT, YYREEE (reference sequence). Trimming at V came to 0 bases and at J to 8 bases, leaving 5 bases not matched to a gene. This CDR3 has 14 amino acids. The CDR3 is CASSLGLAGYEQFF. The CDR3 nucleotides are TGTGCCAGCAGCTTGGGACTAGCTGGTTATGAGCAGTTCTTC.

This clonotype was seen repeatedly, ten times or more. V usage is TRBV2 and J usage is TRBJ2-2, with D hard to call. The CDR3 runs 14 residues. CDR1 is SNHLY, CDR2 FYNNEI, per germline. V was clipped by 7 bases and J by 2 bases, with 11 bases between them. The CDR3, as DNA: TGTGCCAGCAAACCCCTAGTAAACACCGGGGAGCTGTTTTTT. Residues: CASKPLVNTGELFF.

This clonotype has at least ten counts. The rearrangement uses TRBV5-1 and TRBJ2-5; D may be TRBD1 (5 bases). Germline loops: CDR1 SGHRS, CDR2 YFSETQ. This CDR3 comprises 15 residues. The ends were cut back, 4 bases at V and 4 bases at J, with 17 bases in the middle. The CDR3 coding sequence is TGCGCCAGCAGCCTGTTTGGGCAGGGCCGAGAGACCCAGTACTTC. This translates into CASSLFGQGRETQYF.

The J gene is TRBJ1-2, the V gene TRBV5-1, with D perhaps matching TRBD1 (6 bases). The CDR3 extends over 15 amino acids. V lost 4 bases and J 4 bases, leaving 17 bases between the germline ends. Germline V lookup: CDR1 SGHRS, CDR2 YFSETQ. This CDR3 reads CASSRGQLSAYGYTF. As DNA, the CDR3 is TGCGCCAGCAGCCGCGGACAGCTTTCGGCCTATGGCTACACCTTC. Full variable domain (rest looked up from reference TRBV5-1 and TRBJ1-2): KAGVTQTPRYLIKTRGQQVTLSCSPISGHRSVSWYQQTPGQGLQFLFEYFSETQRNKGNFPGRFSGRQFSNSRSEMNVSTLELGDSALYLCASSRGQLSAYGYTFGSGTRLTVV.

This clonotype was recorded a few times. An end of the junction does not agree with germline; a read error may underlie this. This sequence joins TRBV10-2 and TRBJ2-7; D tentatively reads TRBD1 or TRBD2 (6 bases each). Germline V gene data show CDR1 as WSHSY and CDR2 as SAAADI. The length of the CDR3 is 15 residues. CDR3 protein: CASREGGQSSYEQYF. DNA for the CDR3: TGCGCCAGCCGTGAAGGGGGGCAGAGCTCCTACGAGCAGTACTTC.

About this clonotype itself: Since a much larger clone is just one base distant, this may be a read error. V and J are TRBV5-5 and TRBJ2-6; D is uncertain. The CDR3 covers 16 residues. The germline V gene encodes CDR1 SGHKS and CDR2 YYEKEE (reference sequence). As DNA, the CDR3 is TGTGTCAGCAGCTTGTGGCTAAGCTCTGGGGCCAACGTCCTGACTTTC. Its translation is CVSSLWLSSGANVLTF. The whole variable domain, filled in from reference TRBV5-5 and TRBJ2-6, reads DAGVTQSPTHLIKTRGQQVTLRCSPISGHKSVSWYQQVLGQGPQFIFQYYEKEERGRGNFPDRFSARQFPNYSSELNVNALLLGDSALYLCVSSLWLSSGANVLTFGAGSRLTVL.

This clonotype was observed many times. The V call is TRBV5-1, the J call TRBJ1-2; D is unclear. CDR1 is SGHRS and CDR2 is YFSETQ in the germline V gene. The CDR3 runs 14 residues. Trimming shortened V by 7 bases and J by 5 bases, and 18 bases separated the two germline ends. The CDR3: CASGGENGLYGYTF. As DNA, the CDR3 is TGCGCCAGCGGAGGAGAAAACGGTTTATATGGCTACACCTTC.

This clonotype has ten or more counts. J is TRBJ2-1 and V is TRBV12-5; D gene ambiguous. V lost 5 bases and J 5 bases, leaving 4 bases between the germline ends. The CDR3 contains 11 residues. Germline assignment: CDR1 LGHNT and CDR2 FRNRAP. The CDR3 region is CASGRNNEQFF. CDR3 DNA sequence: TGTGCTAGTGGTCGAAACAATGAGCAGTTCTTC.

This clonotype was recorded a few times. This rearrangement joins TRBV5-1 to TRBJ2-3; 8 bases are a match to TRBD1. With V trimmed by 2 bases and J by 5 bases, 7 bases remained unmatched. Germline CDR1 is SGHRS and CDR2 is YFSETQ. The CDR3 is 15 residues long. Written as DNA, the CDR3 is TGCGCCAGCAGCTTACCGGGACAGGACGGAGATACGCAGTATTTT. As protein: CASSLPGQDGDTQYF.

This clonotype was recorded at least ten times. The gene calls are TRBV20-1 and TRBJ1-1; 8 positions agree with TRBD1. The V gene's germline CDR1 is DFQATT and CDR2 SNEGSKA (reference sequence). This CDR3 is built from 11 residues. The CDR3 protein is CSPGTGSEAFF. The CDR3 DNA reads as TGCAGCCCAGGGACAGGCTCTGAAGCTTTCTTT.

This clonotype has a count of ten or more. The chain has TRBV20-1 and TRBJ2-7, with a weak D call TRBD1 (5 bases). CDR3 length: 15 amino acids. The germline V gene has CDR1 DFQATT and CDR2 SNEGSKA (reference sequence). Trimming took off 0 bases at V and 0 bases at J, with 12 bases between the two ends. The DNA of the CDR3 is TGCAGTGCTAGAGACAGGGTCAGGAGCTCCTACGAGCAGTACTTC. Residues: CSARDRVRSSYEQYF.

A few counts support this clonotype. The V and J genes are TRBV30 and TRBJ2-1; D unclear. The length of the CDR3 is 13 residues. CDR1 is GTSNPN and CDR2 is SVGIG in the germline V gene (reference sequence). Between the trimmed V and J ends, which lost 2 bases and 7 bases, there was a span of 12 bases. The CDR3 nucleotides are TGTGCCTGGAGTATCCGCAACCCGAATGAGCAGTTCTTC. Encoded protein: CAWSIRNPNEQFF.

There are many counts of this clonotype. The J gene is TRBJ1-1, the V gene TRBV5-1, with D hard to call. The CDR3 is made up of 14 amino acids. V was shortened by 4 bases and J by 3 bases, with 13 bases between the two germline ends. Germline assignment: CDR1 SGHRS and CDR2 YFSETQ. CDR3 residues: CASSVGQSYTEAFF. The CDR3 DNA reads TGCGCCAGCAGCGTGGGTCAATCATACACTGAAGCTTTCTTT.

This clonotype was seen repeatedly, ten times or more. The chain carries TRBV30 and TRBJ1-1; no clear D gene. CDR1 GTSNPN and CDR2 SVGIG come from the germline V gene (reference sequence). The ends were cut back, 1 base at V and 8 bases at J, with 14 bases in the middle. The CDR3 spans 13 residues. The DNA of the CDR3 is TGTGCCTGGAGTGGGCTTAGTAAGCCCGAAGCTTTCTTT. Its protein product is CAWSGLSKPEAFF.

This clonotype was detected ten times or more. The chain is built from TRBV20-1 and TRBJ2-3; D gene unclear. CDR1 is DFQATT, CDR2 SNEGSKA, per germline (reference sequence). V lost 1 base, J lost 4 bases, and 9 bases lay in between. CDR3 size: 13 residues. The chain's CDR3 is CSARGRQADTQYF. The CDR3, as DNA: TGCAGTGCTAGAGGGCGGCAGGCAGATACGCAGTATTTT.

This clonotype was observed many times. The chain has TRBV7-2 and TRBJ1-3; no clear D gene. Germline V gene data show CDR1 as SGHTA and CDR2 as FQGNSA. The CDR3 loop spans 13 amino acids. The ends were cut back, 5 bases at V and 4 bases at J, with 9 bases in the middle. CDR3: CASSADRGNTIYF. DNA for the CDR3: TGTGCCAGCAGCGCGGATCGAGGAAACACCATATATTTT.

Many counts were recorded for this clonotype. CDR3 sequence: CSAVDRLAGTYEQYF. The CDR3, as DNA: TGCAGTGCTGTGGATCGACTAGCGGGTACCTACGAGCAGTACTTC. The chain uses TRBV20-1 and TRBJ2-7; TRBD2 matches 10 bases. Germline CDR1 is DFQATT and CDR2 is SNEGSKA (reference sequence). Trimming cost V 5 bases and J 2 bases; bases outside gene matches: 9. The CDR3 sequence is 15 residues long.

This clonotype has a count of ten or more. This chain uses TRBV20-1 with TRBJ2-2; D is possibly TRBD1 (6 bases). The CDR3 sequence is 14 residues long. Germline-derived CDR1 and CDR2 are DFQATT and SNEGSKA (reference sequence). V gave up 5 bases and J gave up 0 bases, with 10 bases separating them. The CDR3, as DNA: TGCAGTGCTCCCACAGGGACGAACACCGGGGAGCTGTTTTTT. It specifies CSAPTGTNTGELFF.

This clonotype occurred many times. This sequence joins TRBV5-6 and TRBJ1-1; D is perhaps TRBD1 (6 bases). V lost 4 bases, J lost 3 bases, and 19 bases lay in between. Germline V lookup: CDR1 SGHDT, CDR2 YYEEEE. The length of the CDR3 is 16 residues. The CDR3 coding sequence is TGTGCCAGCAGCACCTATGGCGGGGGGCGGGACACTGAAGCTTTCTTT. Amino acid sequence: CASSTYGGGRDTEAFF.

This clonotype has a count of ten or more. The chain uses TRBV20-1 and TRBJ1-5, with D hard to call. The CDR3 sequence is 12 residues long. V lost 2 bases, J lost 11 bases, and 13 bases lay in between. The germline V gene has CDR1 DFQATT and CDR2 SNEGSKA (reference sequence). CDR3 in amino acids: CSARQDFSAQHF. In DNA, the CDR3 is TGCAGTGCTAGACAGGACTTTTCGGCCCAGCATTTT.

A word on this clonotype: The conserved final phenylalanine or tryptophan is absent from the CDR3, which likely points to a read error. The genes are TRBV12-3 or TRBV12-4 and TRBJ2-2; D ambiguous. CDR3 size: 13 residues. The V end lost 6 bases, the J end lost 6 bases, and 11 bases lay between the germline ends. CDR3 protein: CASRSLEPGELFL. Written as DNA, the CDR3 is TGTGCCAGCAGATCTTTAGAGCCCGGGGAGCTGTTTCTT.

Ten or more counts support this clonotype. The chain employs TRBV18 and TRBJ2-3, with D possibly matching TRBD2 (5 bases). Germline assignment: CDR1 KGHSH and CDR2 LQKENI. Deletions cut 7 bases from V and 0 bases from J, with 8 bases between. The CDR3 contains 13 residues. CDR3 residues: CASWETSTDTQYF. For the CDR3, the DNA is TGTGCCAGCTGGGAGACGAGCACAGATACGCAGTATTTT.